A single sample gave rise to the 10 T cell receptor beta chains below, sequenced in a study of response to subunit inactivated influenza vaccine. Via MiXCR, TCRdb re-called the RT-PCR reads, giving one row per CDR3 protein. The data show about 160,000 distinct CDR3 sequences, approximately 11% seen once. Material: non-naive T cells sorted from PBMCs, obtained more than 35 days after vaccination. The receptors originated from a man over 45 who received an inactivated influenza vaccine.

V is TRBV7-9 and J is TRBJ2-3; 9 nucleotides align to TRBD2. Per germline, CDR1 SEHNR and CDR2 FQNEAQ (reference sequence). The CDR3 covers 16 residues. The trim removed 2 bases at V and 1 base at J, leaving 4 bases unmatched. The chain's CDR3 is CASSLPPSGGTDTQYF. The CDR3 nucleotides are TGTGCCAGCAGCTTACCGCCTAGCGGGGGCACAGATACGCAGTATTTT.

The chain carries TRBV12-3 or TRBV12-4 and TRBJ2-3; TRBD2 agrees at 8 bases. This CDR3 is built from 14 residues. V lost 8 bases, J lost 2 bases, and 6 bases stayed unmatched. The CDR3 sequence: CASVAGQTTDTQYF. The CDR3, as DNA: TGTGCCAGCGTAGCGGGACAAACCACAGATACGCAGTATTTT.

The sample holds many counts of this clonotype. The V gene is TRBV11-2, the J gene TRBJ2-5; no reliable D call. The germline V and J ends were trimmed by 5 bases and 0 bases, with 4 bases remaining between them. Germline V gene data show CDR1 as SGHAT and CDR2 as FQNNGV. CDR3 length equals 12 residues. The CDR3 DNA sequence: TGTGCCAGCAGCCAGTACCAAGAGACCCAGTACTTC. Translation: CASSQYQETQYF. The full variable domain, with the rest looked up from reference TRBV11-2 and TRBJ2-5, is EAGVAQSPRYKIIEKRQSVAFWCNPISGHATLYWYQQILGQGPKLLIQFQNNGVVDDSQLPKDRFSAERLKGVDSTLKIQPAKLEDSAVYLCASSQYQETQYFGPGTRLLVL.

The chain combines TRBV6-1 with TRBJ2-3, with 8 bases aligning to TRBD1. The CDR3 spans 13 residues. V lost 3 bases and J lost 7; bases outside the gene matches: 3. Germline-derived CDR1 and CDR2 are MNHNS and SASEGT. For the CDR3, the DNA is TGTGCCAGCAGTGAGCACAGGGGGTATACGCAGTATTTT. Its translation is CASSEHRGYTQYF.

A few counts support this clonotype. This rearrangement joins TRBV5-1 to TRBJ1-1, with D perhaps matching TRBD1 (5 bases). The CDR3 loop spans 15 amino acids. V dropped 5 bases and J dropped 1 base, with 15 bases sitting between them. CDR1 is SGHRS, CDR2 YFSETQ, per germline. The CDR3 protein is CASRSPGRPNTEAFF. DNA of the CDR3: TGCGCCAGCAGGTCCCCGGGACGGCCGAACACTGAAGCTTTCTTT.

This clonotype was counted at least ten times. The rearrangement joins TRBV7-2 to TRBJ2-7; D is perhaps TRBD2 (5 bases). The CDR3 extends over 14 amino acids. Germline V gives CDR1 SGHTA, CDR2 FQGNSA. V lost 0 bases, J lost 2 bases, and 8 bases lay in between. CDR3 DNA: TGTGCCAGCAGCTTAGCCGAGGGAACCTACGAGCAGTACTTC. This encodes CASSLAEGTYEQYF.

Many counts were recorded for this clonotype. The chain links TRBV28 to TRBJ2-7, with TRBD1 matching over 8 bases. The CDR3 is made up of 20 amino acids. Trimming took 4 bases from V and 1 from J; bases not matched to a gene: 21. The germline V gene encodes CDR1 MDHEN and CDR2 SYDVKM. The chain's CDR3 is CASSSYQDRVRRKQSYEQYF. The CDR3 DNA reads as TGTGCCAGCAGTTCCTACCAGGACAGGGTACGTCGAAAGCAATCCTACGAGCAGTACTTC.

The chain joins TRBV20-1 to TRBJ2-5; D is undetermined. This CDR3 contains 12 residues. CDR1 DFQATT and CDR2 SNEGSKA come from the germline V gene (reference sequence). The germline V and J ends were trimmed by 4 bases and 2 bases, with 8 bases remaining between them. In nucleotides, the CDR3 is TGCAGTGCTAAAACCCTTCAAGAGACCCAGTACTTC. It specifies CSAKTLQETQYF.

This clonotype turned up a few times. The chain joins TRBV4-2 to TRBJ1-2; TRBD1 is a possible D gene (6 bases). Trimming cost V 0 bases and J 5 bases, with 10 bases left between them. CDR3 length: 14 amino acids. Germline CDR1 reads LGHNA; CDR2 reads YNFKEQ. The CDR3 DNA follows: TGTGCCAGCAGCCAAGACGGGGGGGCGTATGGCTACACCTTC. Its protein is CASSQDGGAYGYTF.

This clonotype was found once. This chain links TRBV2 with TRBJ1-5, with unresolved D. Looked up from germline, CDR1 is SNHLY and CDR2 is FYNNEI. The V end lost 7 bases, the J end lost 7 bases, and 14 bases lay between the germline ends. The CDR3 is made up of 13 amino acids. The CDR3, as DNA: TGTGCCAGCAACGGGATGGCGCACCAGCCCCAGCATTTT. Protein: CASNGMAHQPQHF.